This T cell receptor (beta chain) is from a study of T-cell reconstitution after alpha-beta-depleted transplantation in children. This clonotype was counted only a few times. Its antigen is currently unknown. Trimming took 4 bases from V and 7 from J, leaving 10 bases between them. This CDR3 has 12 amino acids. The TCRbeta library was prepared with unique molecular identifiers. TCRdb re-called the PCR reads with MiXCR, one entry per CDR3 protein. The sample contains around 490,000 distinct CDR3 sequences, about an eighth of which appear only once. Study outcomes and limitations: Newly made T cells mostly supplied T-cell counts and diversity one year after transplant. Several hundred expanded graft clones reportedly supplied alpha-beta T cells about two months after transplant. High day-60 TCRbeta diversity in some patients came from surviving recipient T cells and thymic progenitors.

The V gene is TRBV12-3 or TRBV12-4, the J gene TRBJ1-2, with TRBD1 as a possible D gene (5 bases). Source: PBMCs, mostly from graft donor cells, taken 180 days after TCRalphabeta/CD19-depleted stem cell transplant. This TCR was recovered from a female patient aged 2-9 years who had a stem cell transplant for aplastic anemia, so the T cells may come from the graft donor. CDR3 in amino acids: CASSSGTSGYTF. The CDR3 DNA follows: TGTGCCAGCAGTTCCGGGACCTCTGGCTACACCTTC.